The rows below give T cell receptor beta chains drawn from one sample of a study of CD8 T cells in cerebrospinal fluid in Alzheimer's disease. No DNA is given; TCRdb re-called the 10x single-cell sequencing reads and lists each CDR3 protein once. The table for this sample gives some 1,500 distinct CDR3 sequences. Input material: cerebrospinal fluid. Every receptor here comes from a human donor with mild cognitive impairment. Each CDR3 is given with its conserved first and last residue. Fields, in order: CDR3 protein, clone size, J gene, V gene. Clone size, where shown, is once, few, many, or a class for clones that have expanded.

CDR3 protein: CASSSQLVYNEQFF; clone size: medium-sized; J gene: TRBJ2-1; V gene: TRBV5-1
CDR3 protein: CASSLGGPNQPQHF; clone size: medium-sized; J gene: TRBJ1-5; V gene: TRBV12-3/TRBV12-4
CDR3 protein: CASSVLGGNSPLHF; clone size: medium-sized; J gene: TRBJ1-6; V gene: TRBV9
CDR3 protein: CSARDLRASNEKLFF; clone size: medium-sized; J gene: TRBJ1-4; V gene: TRBV20-1
CDR3 protein: CASSAGRDRGYTF; clone size: large; J gene: TRBJ1-2; V gene: TRBV7-8
CDR3 protein: CASQLGGNQPQHF; clone size: medium-sized; J gene: TRBJ1-5; V gene: TRBV28
CDR3 protein: CASSRGQGPQETQYF; clone size: -; J gene: TRBJ2-5; V gene: TRBV19
CDR3 protein: CASSVDTNQETQYF; clone size: medium-sized; J gene: TRBJ2-5; V gene: TRBV9
CDR3 protein: CASSRTGSSPAFF; clone size: large; J gene: TRBJ1-1; V gene: TRBV14
CDR3 protein: CASSADRGGGANVLTF; clone size: medium-sized; J gene: TRBJ2-6; V gene: TRBV9
CDR3 protein: CASDYSNEQFF; clone size: medium-sized; J gene: TRBJ2-1; V gene: TRBV2
CDR3 protein: CASSGEGGETQYF; clone size: medium-sized; J gene: TRBJ2-5; V gene: TRBV2
CDR3 protein: CASSLGQGDTQYF; clone size: medium-sized; J gene: TRBJ2-3; V gene: TRBV7-6
CDR3 protein: CASSQDRESSPLHF; clone size: -; J gene: TRBJ1-6; V gene: TRBV7-9
CDR3 protein: CASSGDRIYGYTF; clone size: medium-sized; J gene: TRBJ1-2; V gene: TRBV28
CDR3 protein: CASGQGRNTIYF; clone size: large; J gene: TRBJ1-3; V gene: TRBV6-5
CDR3 protein: CASSVDPQLNTGELFF; clone size: large; J gene: TRBJ2-2; V gene: TRBV9
CDR3 protein: CASSITRGSNNEQFF; clone size: medium-sized; J gene: TRBJ2-1; V gene: TRBV19
CDR3 protein: CASGFQVGGGLFGEETQYF; clone size: medium-sized; J gene: TRBJ2-5; V gene: TRBV6-2/TRBV6-3
CDR3 protein: CASSSGTGQETQYF; clone size: -; J gene: TRBJ2-5; V gene: TRBV18
CDR3 protein: CASSLWPGQAHQPQHF; clone size: medium-sized; J gene: TRBJ1-5; V gene: TRBV5-1
CDR3 protein: CASSLAGGNEQYF; clone size: large; J gene: TRBJ2-7; V gene: TRBV5-1
CDR3 protein: CASRPGGEYTEAFF; clone size: medium-sized; J gene: TRBJ1-1; V gene: TRBV25-1
CDR3 protein: CATQEGGGRNEQFF; clone size: medium-sized; J gene: TRBJ2-1; V gene: TRBV5-1
CDR3 protein: CASSYSAGNTEAFF; clone size: medium-sized; J gene: TRBJ1-1; V gene: TRBV6-2/TRBV6-3
CDR3 protein: CASSLGTGGHTEAFF; clone size: medium-sized; J gene: TRBJ1-1; V gene: TRBV7-8
CDR3 protein: CASSVALVSYEQYF; clone size: -; J gene: TRBJ2-7; V gene: TRBV9
CDR3 protein: CASSLGRLNTESFF; clone size: medium-sized; J gene: TRBJ1-1; V gene: TRBV12-3/TRBV12-4
CDR3 protein: CASSSRQGGTEAFF; clone size: medium-sized; J gene: TRBJ1-1; V gene: TRBV7-6
CDR3 protein: CASTAGGTYEQYF; clone size: medium-sized; J gene: TRBJ2-7; V gene: TRBV2
CDR3 protein: CASSLAGGGNTIYF; clone size: large; J gene: TRBJ1-3; V gene: TRBV7-9
CDR3 protein: CASSGTGANYGYTF; clone size: medium-sized; J gene: TRBJ1-2; V gene: TRBV6-1
CDR3 protein: CAISLGQGVGTEAFF; clone size: medium-sized; J gene: TRBJ1-1; V gene: TRBV10-3
CDR3 protein: CASSVDPGLRLGEQYF; clone size: large; J gene: TRBJ2-7; V gene: TRBV9
CDR3 protein: CASSLSHGTRDYEQYF; clone size: medium-sized; J gene: TRBJ2-7; V gene: TRBV5-1
CDR3 protein: CASSATGGNQPQHF; clone size: medium-sized; J gene: TRBJ1-5; V gene: TRBV7-6
CDR3 protein: CATSLDRALNTEAFF; clone size: medium-sized; J gene: TRBJ1-1; V gene: TRBV27
CDR3 protein: CASTGTAQETQYF; clone size: medium-sized; J gene: TRBJ2-5; V gene: TRBV2
CDR3 protein: CASSRSSGGDYGYTF; clone size: medium-sized; J gene: TRBJ1-2; V gene: TRBV3-1
CDR3 protein: CASSQDRDNTF; clone size: -; J gene: TRBJ1-2; V gene: TRBV3-2
CDR3 protein: CASSEQGNTEAFF; clone size: medium-sized; J gene: TRBJ1-1; V gene: TRBV6-1
CDR3 protein: CASRGQEGRYTF; clone size: medium-sized; J gene: TRBJ1-2; V gene: TRBV9
CDR3 protein: CASSYSRASSGNTIYF; clone size: medium-sized; J gene: TRBJ1-3; V gene: TRBV6-5
CDR3 protein: CASSPRGDYGYTF; clone size: medium-sized; J gene: TRBJ1-2; V gene: TRBV9
CDR3 protein: CASSQAGGNHQPQHF; clone size: medium-sized; J gene: TRBJ1-5; V gene: TRBV4-2
CDR3 protein: CASQRGVTQYF; clone size: large; J gene: TRBJ2-3; V gene: TRBV28
CDR3 protein: CASSYPGAGTEAFF; clone size: medium-sized; J gene: TRBJ1-1; V gene: TRBV6-5
CDR3 protein: CASALLGAFNQPQHF; clone size: medium-sized; J gene: TRBJ1-5; V gene: TRBV28